The source of this T cell receptor (beta chain) is a study of blood T cell repertoires in COVID-19. Study-level background: Acute and convalescent COVID-19 samples came from the United States, Italy and Spain. The cDNA or gDNA used as material had been derived from T cells, B-cell-depleted T cells, or PBMCs.

This CDR3 comprises 15 residues. CDR1 and CDR2 (germline): SGHRS, YFSETQ. Deletions cut 0 bases from V and 10 bases from J, with 14 bases between. Original analysis: Counts of nucleated cells, estimated from reference gene primer amplification, were obtained. Produced via immunoSEQ multiplex PCR; TCRdb's table is partial and in-frame only. From that table come the V and J calls and clone size; the DNA was used to work out D and trimming. The table lists some 89,000 clones, 81% of them singletons. The clonotype originates from a man in his sixties with acute or convalescent COVID-19. The rearrangement links TRBV5-1 to TRBJ1-6; perhaps TRBD1 as D (5 bases). The sequenced sample consisted of peripheral blood. The CDR3 DNA reads TGCGCCAGCAGCTTGGGGGGCCCCGGTGGGTCACCCCTCCACTTT. Amino acid sequence: CASSLGGPGGSPLHF.